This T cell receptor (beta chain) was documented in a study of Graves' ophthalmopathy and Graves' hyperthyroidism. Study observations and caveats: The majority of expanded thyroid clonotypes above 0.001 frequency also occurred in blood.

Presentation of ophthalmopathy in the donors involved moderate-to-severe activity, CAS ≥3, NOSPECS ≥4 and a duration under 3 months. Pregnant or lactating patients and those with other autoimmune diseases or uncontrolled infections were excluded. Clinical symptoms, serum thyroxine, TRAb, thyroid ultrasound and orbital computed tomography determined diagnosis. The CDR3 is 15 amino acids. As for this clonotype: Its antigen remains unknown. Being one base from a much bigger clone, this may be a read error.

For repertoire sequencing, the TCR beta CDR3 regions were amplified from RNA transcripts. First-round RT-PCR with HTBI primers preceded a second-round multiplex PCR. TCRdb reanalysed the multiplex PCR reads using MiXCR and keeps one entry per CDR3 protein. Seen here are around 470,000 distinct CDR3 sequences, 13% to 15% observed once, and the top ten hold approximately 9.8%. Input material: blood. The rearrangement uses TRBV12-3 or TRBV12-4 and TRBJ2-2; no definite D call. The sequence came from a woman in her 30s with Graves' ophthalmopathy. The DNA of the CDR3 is TGTTCCAGCTCGGACCGCCGATCGAACACCGGGGAGCTGTTTTTT. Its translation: CSSSDRRSNTGELFF.